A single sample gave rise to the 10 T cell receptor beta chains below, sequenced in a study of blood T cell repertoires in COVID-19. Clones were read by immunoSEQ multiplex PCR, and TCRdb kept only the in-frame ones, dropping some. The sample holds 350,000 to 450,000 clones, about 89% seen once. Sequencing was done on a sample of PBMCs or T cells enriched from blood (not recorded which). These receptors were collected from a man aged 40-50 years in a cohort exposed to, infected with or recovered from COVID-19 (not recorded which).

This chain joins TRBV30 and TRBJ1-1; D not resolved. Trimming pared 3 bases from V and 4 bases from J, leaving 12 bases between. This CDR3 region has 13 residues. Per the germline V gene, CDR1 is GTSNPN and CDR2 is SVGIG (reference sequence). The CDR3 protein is CAWRPRSSTEAFF. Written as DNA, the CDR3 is TGTGCCTGGAGACCTCGATCTAGCACTGAAGCTTTCTTT.

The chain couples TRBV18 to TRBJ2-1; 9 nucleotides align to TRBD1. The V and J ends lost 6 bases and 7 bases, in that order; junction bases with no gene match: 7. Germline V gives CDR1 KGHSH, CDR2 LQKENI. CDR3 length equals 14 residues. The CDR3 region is CASSRDRDVNEQFF. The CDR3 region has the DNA TGTGCCAGCTCTAGGGACAGGGATGTAAATGAGCAGTTCTTC.

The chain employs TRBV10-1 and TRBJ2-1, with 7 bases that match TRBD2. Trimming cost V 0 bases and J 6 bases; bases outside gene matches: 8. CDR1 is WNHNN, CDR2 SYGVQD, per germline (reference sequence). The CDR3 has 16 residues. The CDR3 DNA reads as TGCGCCAGCAGTGAGTCGATGGCGGGAGCTCGCAATGAGCAGTTCTTC. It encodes CASSESMAGARNEQFF.

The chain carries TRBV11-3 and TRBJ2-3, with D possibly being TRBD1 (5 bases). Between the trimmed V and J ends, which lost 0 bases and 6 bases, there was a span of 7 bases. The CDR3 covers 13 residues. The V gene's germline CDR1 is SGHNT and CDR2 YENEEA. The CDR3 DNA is TGTGCCAGCAGCTTAGAAGGGGCCGATACGCAGTATTTT. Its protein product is CASSLEGADTQYF. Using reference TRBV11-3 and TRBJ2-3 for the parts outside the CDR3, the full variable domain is EAGVVQSPRYKIIEKKQPVAFWCNPISGHNTLYWYLQNLGQGPELLIRYENEEAVDDSQLPKDRFSAERLKGVDSTLKIQPAELGDSAVYLCASSLEGADTQYFGPGTRLTVL.

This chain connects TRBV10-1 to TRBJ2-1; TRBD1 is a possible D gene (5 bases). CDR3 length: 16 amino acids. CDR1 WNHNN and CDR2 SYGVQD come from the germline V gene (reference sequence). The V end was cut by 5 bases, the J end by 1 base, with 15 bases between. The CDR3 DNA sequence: TGCGCCAGCAGTTCCGGACACCCTAGATCCTACAATGAGCAGTTCTTC. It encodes CASSSGHPRSYNEQFF.

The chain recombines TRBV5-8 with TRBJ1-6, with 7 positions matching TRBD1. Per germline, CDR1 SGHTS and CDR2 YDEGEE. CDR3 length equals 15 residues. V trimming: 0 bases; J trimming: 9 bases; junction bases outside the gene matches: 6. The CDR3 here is CASSLGDRVASPLHF. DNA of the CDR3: TGTGCCAGCAGCTTGGGTGACAGGGTGGCTTCACCCCTCCACTTT.

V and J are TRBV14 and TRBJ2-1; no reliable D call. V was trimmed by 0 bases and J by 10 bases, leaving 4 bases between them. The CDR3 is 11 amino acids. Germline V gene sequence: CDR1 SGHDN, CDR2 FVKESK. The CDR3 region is CASSQDLEQFF. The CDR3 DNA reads TGTGCCAGCAGCCAAGATTTAGAGCAGTTCTTC.

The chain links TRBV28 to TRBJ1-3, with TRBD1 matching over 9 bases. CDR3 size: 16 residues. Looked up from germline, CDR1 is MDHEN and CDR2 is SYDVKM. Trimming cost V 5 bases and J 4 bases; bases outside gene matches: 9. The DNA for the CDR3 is TGTGCCAGCAGTGGCCCGGGACAGGGTGCCGGAAACACCATATATTTT. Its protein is CASSGPGQGAGNTIYF.

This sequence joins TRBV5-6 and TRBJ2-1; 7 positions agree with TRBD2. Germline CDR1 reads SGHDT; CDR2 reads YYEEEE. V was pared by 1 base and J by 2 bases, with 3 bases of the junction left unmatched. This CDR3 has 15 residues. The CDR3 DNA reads TGTGCCAGCAGCTTGCTAGCGGCTCCCTACAATGAGCAGTTCTTC. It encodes CASSLLAAPYNEQFF. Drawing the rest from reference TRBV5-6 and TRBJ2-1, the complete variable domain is DAGVTQSPTHLIKTRGQQVTLRCSPKSGHDTVSWYQQALGQGPQFIFQYYEEEERQRGNFPDRFSGHQFPNYSSELNVNALLLGDSALYLCASSLLAAPYNEQFFGPGTRLTVL.

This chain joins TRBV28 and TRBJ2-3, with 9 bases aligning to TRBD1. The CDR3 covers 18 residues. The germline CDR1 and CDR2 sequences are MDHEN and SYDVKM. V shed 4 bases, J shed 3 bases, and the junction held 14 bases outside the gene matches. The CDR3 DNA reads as TGTGCCAGCAGTTCAGCGGGACAGGGTTTGGTTTCTACAGATACGCAGTATTTT. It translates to CASSSAGQGLVSTDTQYF.